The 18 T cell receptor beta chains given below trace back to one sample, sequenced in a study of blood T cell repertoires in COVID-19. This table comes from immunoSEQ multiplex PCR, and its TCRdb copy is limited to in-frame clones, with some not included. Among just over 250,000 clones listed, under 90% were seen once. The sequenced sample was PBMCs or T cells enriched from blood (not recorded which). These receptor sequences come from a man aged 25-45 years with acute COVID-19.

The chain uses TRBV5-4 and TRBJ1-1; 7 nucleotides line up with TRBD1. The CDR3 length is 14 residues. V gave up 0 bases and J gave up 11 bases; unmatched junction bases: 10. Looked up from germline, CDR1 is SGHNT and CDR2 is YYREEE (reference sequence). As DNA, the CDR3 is TGTGCCAGCAGCTTGGACAGGGGTATGGATTCGGCTTTCTTT. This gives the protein CASSLDRGMDSAFF.

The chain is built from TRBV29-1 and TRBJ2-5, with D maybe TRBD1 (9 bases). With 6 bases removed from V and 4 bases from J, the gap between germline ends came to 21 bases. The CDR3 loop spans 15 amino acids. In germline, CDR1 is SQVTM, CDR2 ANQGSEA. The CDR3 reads CSVGGGTGRGETQYF. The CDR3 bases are TGCAGCGTCGGCGGGGGGACAGGGCGGGGAGAGACCCAGTACTTC. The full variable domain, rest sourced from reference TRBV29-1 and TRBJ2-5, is SAVISQKPSRDICQRGTSLTIQCQVDSQVTMMFWYRQQPGQSLTLIATANQGSEATYESGFVIDKFPISRPNLTFSTLTVSNMSPEDSSIYLCSVGGGTGRGETQYFGPGTRLLVL.

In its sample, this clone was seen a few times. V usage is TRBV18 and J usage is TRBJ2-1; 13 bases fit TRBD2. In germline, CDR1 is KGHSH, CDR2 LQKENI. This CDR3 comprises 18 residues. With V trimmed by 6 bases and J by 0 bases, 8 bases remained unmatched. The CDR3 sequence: CASSTSGGVSSSYNEQFF. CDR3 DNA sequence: TGTGCCAGCTCTACTAGCGGGGGGGTATCGAGCTCCTACAATGAGCAGTTCTTC.

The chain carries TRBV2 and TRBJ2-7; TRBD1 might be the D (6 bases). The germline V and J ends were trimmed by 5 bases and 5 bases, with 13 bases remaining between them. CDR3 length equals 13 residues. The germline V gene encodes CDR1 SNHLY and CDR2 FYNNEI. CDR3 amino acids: CASSRQVSDEQYV. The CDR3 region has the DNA TGTGCCAGCAGTAGACAGGTGAGCGACGAGCAGTACGTC.

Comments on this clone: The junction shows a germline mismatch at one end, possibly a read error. CDR3 nucleotides: TGTGCCAGCAGCTTGCCACGCAGACAGGGGTCGCCCGTGGGAAATGAGCAGTTCTTC. It translates to CASSLPRRQGSPVGNEQFF. The chain links TRBV5-1 to TRBJ2-1, with 8 bases that match TRBD1. This CDR3 has 19 residues. Germline CDR1 reads SGHRS; CDR2 reads YFSETQ.

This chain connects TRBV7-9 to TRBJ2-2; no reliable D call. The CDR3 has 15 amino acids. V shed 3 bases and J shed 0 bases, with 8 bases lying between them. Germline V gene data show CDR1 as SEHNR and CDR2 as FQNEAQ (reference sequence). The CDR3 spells CASSLGPTNTGELFF. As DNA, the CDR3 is TGTGCCAGCAGCTTGGGCCCAACGAACACCGGGGAGCTGTTTTTT. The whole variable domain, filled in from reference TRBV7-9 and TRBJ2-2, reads DTGVSQNPRHKITKRGQNVTFRCDPISEHNRLYWYRQTLGQGPEFLTYFQNEAQLEKSRLLSDRFSAERPKGSFSTLEIQRTEQGDSAMYLCASSLGPTNTGELFFGEGSRLTVL.

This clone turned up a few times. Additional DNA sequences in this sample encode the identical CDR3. The CDR3 sequence is CASSLGEGTEAFF. In DNA form, the CDR3 reads TGTGCCAGCAGCCTAGGGGAGGGCACTGAAGCTTTCTTT. V usage is TRBV3-1 (or the pseudogene TRBV3-2) and J usage is TRBJ1-1; D possibly corresponds to TRBD1 (5 bases). Germline CDR1 and CDR2: LGHDT and YNNKEL (reference sequence). Trimming cost V 4 bases and J 4 bases, with 10 bases left between them. There are 13 residues in the CDR3.

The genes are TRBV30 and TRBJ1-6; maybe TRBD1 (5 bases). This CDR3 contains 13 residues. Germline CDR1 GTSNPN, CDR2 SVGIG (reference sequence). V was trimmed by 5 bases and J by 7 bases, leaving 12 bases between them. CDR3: CAWGGTPNSPLHF. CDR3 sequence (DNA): TGTGCCTGGGGGGGGACTCCCAATTCACCCCTCCACTTT.

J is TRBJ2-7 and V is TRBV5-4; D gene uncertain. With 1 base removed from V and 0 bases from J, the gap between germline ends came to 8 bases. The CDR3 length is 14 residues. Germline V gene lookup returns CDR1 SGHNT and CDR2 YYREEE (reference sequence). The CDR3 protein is CASSLNPSSYEQYV. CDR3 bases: TGTGCCAGCAGCTTGAATCCGAGCTCCTACGAGCAGTACGTC.

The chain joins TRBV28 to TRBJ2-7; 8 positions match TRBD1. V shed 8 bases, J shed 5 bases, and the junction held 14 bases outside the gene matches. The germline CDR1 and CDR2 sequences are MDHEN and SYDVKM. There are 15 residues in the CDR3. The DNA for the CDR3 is TGTGCCAGCGTCCGGACAGGGTACCCCCTGGACGAGCAGTACGTC. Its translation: CASVRTGYPLDEQYV.

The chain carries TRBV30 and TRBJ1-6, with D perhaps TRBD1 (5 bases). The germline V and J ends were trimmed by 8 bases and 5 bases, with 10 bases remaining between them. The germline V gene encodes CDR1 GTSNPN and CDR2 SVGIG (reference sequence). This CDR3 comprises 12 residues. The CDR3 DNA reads TGTGCCGGGGCGCAGGATAATTCACCCCTCCACTTT. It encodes CAGAQDNSPLHF.

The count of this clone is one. DNA for the CDR3: TGTGCCAGCAGCTTTGGATTAGCAGTCCTAACAAACACCGGGGAGCTGTTTTTT. Protein product: CASSFGLAVLTNTGELFF. The rearrangement uses TRBV5-6 and TRBJ2-2; D gene uncertain. Germline V CDR1 and CDR2: SGHDT, YYEEEE. V lost 2 bases and J 2 bases, leaving 19 bases between the germline ends. The CDR3 has 18 amino acids.

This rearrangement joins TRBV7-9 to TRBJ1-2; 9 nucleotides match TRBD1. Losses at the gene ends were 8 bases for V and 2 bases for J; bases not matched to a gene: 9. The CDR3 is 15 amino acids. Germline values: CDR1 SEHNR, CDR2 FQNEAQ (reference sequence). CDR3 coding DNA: TGTGCCAGCGCAAGTCCCGGGACAGGGAACTATGGCTACACCTTC. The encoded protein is CASASPGTGNYGYTF.

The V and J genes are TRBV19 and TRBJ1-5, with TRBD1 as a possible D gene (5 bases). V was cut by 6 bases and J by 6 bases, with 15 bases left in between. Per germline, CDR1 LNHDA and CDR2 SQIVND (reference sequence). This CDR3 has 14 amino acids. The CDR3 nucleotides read TGTGCCAGTAGCCGACAGAGCCCAGCTCAGCCCCAGCATTTT. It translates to CASSRQSPAQPQHF. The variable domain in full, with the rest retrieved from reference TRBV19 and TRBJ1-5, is DGGITQSPKYLFRKEGQNVTLSCEQNLNHDAMYWYRQDPGQGLRLIYYSQIVNDFQKGDIAEGYSVSREKKESFPLTVTSAQKNPTAFYLCASSRQSPAQPQHFGDGTRLSIL.

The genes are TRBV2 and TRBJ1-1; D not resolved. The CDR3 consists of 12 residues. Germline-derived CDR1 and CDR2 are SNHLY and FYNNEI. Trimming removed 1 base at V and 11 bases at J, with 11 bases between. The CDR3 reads CASSEELSNAFF. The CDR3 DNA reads TGTGCCAGCAGTGAAGAACTGAGTAATGCTTTCTTT.

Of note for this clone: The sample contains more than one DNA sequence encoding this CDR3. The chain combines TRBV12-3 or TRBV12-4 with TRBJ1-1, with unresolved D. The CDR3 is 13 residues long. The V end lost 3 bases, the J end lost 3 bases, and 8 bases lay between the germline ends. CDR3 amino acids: CASSFREDTEAFF. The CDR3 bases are TGTGCCAGCAGTTTCCGGGAGGACACTGAAGCTTTCTTT.

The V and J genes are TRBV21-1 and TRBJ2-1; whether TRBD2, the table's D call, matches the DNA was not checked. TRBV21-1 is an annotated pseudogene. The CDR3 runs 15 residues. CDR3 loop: CASSNGGATYNEQFF. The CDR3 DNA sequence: TGTGCCAGCAGCAATGGAGGGGCTACCTACAATGAGCAGTTCTTC.

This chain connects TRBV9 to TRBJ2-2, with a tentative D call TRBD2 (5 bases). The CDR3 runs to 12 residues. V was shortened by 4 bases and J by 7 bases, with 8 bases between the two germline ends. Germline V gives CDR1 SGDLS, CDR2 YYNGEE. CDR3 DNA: TGTGCCAGCAGCCTCGAGGGCGGGGAGCTGTTTTTT. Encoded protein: CASSLEGGELFF.